This T cell receptor beta chain was obtained from a study of beta chain features in type 1 diabetes. Overall study findings and caveats: Type 1 diabetes patients showed fewer insertions and more deletions at VDJ junctions. Shorter templates may be favored by PCR, equally so in patients and controls.

As for this clone: The antigen is not known.

One heparinised blood draw averaging approximately 100 mL was given by each donor. Reverse transcription of all isolated RNA meant that expressed TCRB transcripts were sequenced. Clones were read by immunoSEQ multiplex PCR, and TCRdb kept only the in-frame ones, dropping some. Of hundreds of thousands of clones detected, about 32% appear once; the ten largest clones hold roughly 0.06%. This CDR3 comprises 14 residues. The V end lost 2 bases, the J end lost 7 bases, and 15 bases lay between the germline ends. The germline V gene has CDR1 GTSNPN and CDR2 SVGIG (reference sequence). The sample comprised naive CD4+ T cells from blood. V usage is TRBV30 and J usage is TRBJ2-1; possibly TRBD2 for D (5 bases). The source is a man aged 18 to 35 in good health. CDR3 bases: TGTGCCTGGAGTAAGAGAGGGTTAAAGAATGAGCAGTTCTTC. Encoded protein: CAWSKRGLKNEQFF. Looking up the rest from reference TRBV30 and TRBJ2-1 gives the full variable domain: SQTIHQWPATLVQPVGSPLSLECTVEGTSNPNLYWYRQAAGRGLQLLFYSVGIGQISSEVPQNLSASRPQDRQFILSSKKLLLSDSGFYLCAWSKRGLKNEQFFGPGTRLTVL.